This is a list of T cell receptor beta chains from one sample in a study of cytomegalovirus exposure and HLA in healthy donors. The table came from immunoSEQ multiplex PCR; TCRdb's copy has only in-frame clones and leaves some out. The sample contains about 180,000 clones, 85% of which appear only once. Sequenced sample: PBMCs. The receptors were sampled from a man in his late teens or twenties in good health and CMV-seropositive. The CDR3 runs from the conserved cysteine through the conserved F or W. D genes are given only for firm matches. Where a row states a size, it is once, few, many or the class of an expanded clone; other rows omit it.

d_gene	v_gene	abundance	j_gene	CDR3aa	CDR3nt
-	TRBV28	-	TRBJ2-5	CASSFGSQETQYF	TGTGCCAGCAGTTTTGGGAGTCAAGAGACCCAGTACTTC
TRBD1	TRBV28	-	TRBJ1-3	CASSSYLTPRQGEGNTIYF	TGTGCCAGCAGCTCTTACCTAACGCCGAGACAGGGCGAGGGAAACACCATATATTTT
-	TRBV30	-	TRBJ1-1	CAWGGGAGETEAFF	TGTGCCTGGGGCGGGGGAGCGGGAGAGACTGAAGCTTTCTTT
-	TRBV28	-	TRBJ1-2	CASSLEVLLNYGYTF	TGTGCCAGCAGTTTAGAGGTGCTACTTAACTATGGCTACACCTTC
-	TRBV6-1	-	TRBJ1-5	CASSEQFSNQPQHF	TGTGCCAGCAGTGAACAATTTAGCAATCAGCCCCAGCATTTT
TRBD1	TRBV10-2	-	TRBJ1-2	CATRGGDYGYTF	TGCGCCACCAGGGGGGGAGACTATGGCTACACCTTC
-	TRBV30	-	TRBJ1-1	CAWSAWGGRTEAFF	TGTGCCTGGAGCGCCTGGGGGGGGAGGACTGAAGCTTTCTTT
-	TRBV12-2	once	TRBJ2-4	CASRLEDRELKNIQYF	TGTGCAAGTCGCTTGGAAGACAGGGAGCTAAAAAACATTCAGTACTTC
TRBD2	TRBV14	-	TRBJ2-3	CASSPSGSRTDTQYF	TGTGCCAGCAGCCCTAGCGGGAGTAGAACAGATACGCAGTATTTT
TRBD2	TRBV28	once	TRBJ2-7	CASSHSGRARGEQYF	TGTGCCAGCAGCCATAGCGGGAGGGCGAGAGGCGAGCAGTACTTC
-	TRBV6-5	-	TRBJ1-5	CASSYEMRQPQHF	TGTGCCAGCAGTTACGAGATGAGGCAGCCCCAGCATTTT
-	TRBV9	-	TRBJ2-1	CASSPMGASSYNEQFF	TGTGCCAGCAGCCCCATGGGGGCAAGCTCCTACAATGAGCAGTTCTTC
-	TRBV6-5	-	TRBJ1-2	CASSTDQVFGYTF	TGTGCCAGCAGTACAGATCAGGTTTTTGGCTACACCTTC
-	TRBV11-2	-	TRBJ2-3	CASSLVMSGTQYF	TGTGCCAGCAGCTTAGTTATGTCGGGAACGCAGTATTTT
-	TRBV6-5	once	TRBJ1-2	CASSYPGDGYTF	TGTGCCAGCAGTTACCCCGGTGATGGCTACACCTTC
TRBD1	TRBV27	once	TRBJ2-1	CASSSDRAYNEQFF	TGTGCCAGCAGTTCGGACAGGGCGTACAATGAGCAGTTCTTC
TRBD2	TRBV6-5	-	TRBJ2-7	CASSYWTSGTYEQYF	TGTGCCAGCAGTTACTGGACTAGCGGTACCTACGAGCAGTACTTC
-	TRBV19	-	TRBJ2-7	CASSIHTGSSYEQYF	TGTGCCAGTAGTATTCACACAGGGAGCTCCTACGAGCAGTACTTC
-	TRBV2	-	TRBJ1-3	CASSAQGNGNTIYF	TGTGCCAGCAGTGCACAGGGAAATGGAAACACCATATATTTT
TRBD1	TRBV9	-	TRBJ2-7	CASSVGDRPIGVQYF	TGTGCCAGCAGCGTAGGGGACAGGCCCATTGGGGTGCAGTACTTC
-	TRBV23-1	-	TRBJ1-5	CASSQSAPHSNQPQHF	TGCGCCAGCAGTCAATCGGCTCCCCATAGCAATCAGCCCCAGCATTTT
-	TRBV7-6	-	TRBJ2-3	CASSFGPAGPGPDTQYF	TGTGCCAGCAGCTTTGGCCCAGCGGGCCCGGGGCCAGATACGCAGTATTTT
-	TRBV19	-	TRBJ1-2	CASKSGVYGYTF	TGTGCCAGTAAAAGTGGAGTCTATGGCTACACCTTC
TRBD1	TRBV5-1	-	TRBJ1-2	CASTPSDRIGYTF	TGCGCCAGCACCCCTTCGGACAGGATTGGCTACACCTTC
TRBD1	TRBV9	-	TRBJ2-7	CASSHGDRAYYEQYF	TGTGCCAGCAGCCACGGGGACAGGGCCTACTACGAGCAGTACTTC
TRBD1	TRBV28	-	TRBJ2-7	CASSTPVGQGYEQYF	TGTGCCAGCAGCACCCCCGTTGGACAGGGGTACGAGCAGTACTTC
TRBD2	TRBV30	-	TRBJ2-1	CAWGLAGPNEQFF	TGTGCCTGGGGACTAGCGGGACCCAATGAGCAGTTCTTC
-	TRBV5-5	-	TRBJ2-4	CASSDRLAKNIQYF	TGTGCCAGCAGCGACAGGTTAGCCAAAAACATTCAGTACTTC
-	TRBV28	-	TRBJ1-2	CASSPAAGARNIGYTF	TGTGCCAGCAGCCCCGCCGCGGGGGCCCGAAATATTGGCTACACCTTC
TRBD1	TRBV4-1	-	TRBJ1-1	CASSQGQGGNTEAFF	TGCGCCAGCAGCCAAGGACAGGGGGGGAACACTGAAGCTTTCTTT
-	TRBV6-6	once	TRBJ2-1	CASRRPRESNEQFF	TGTGCCAGCAGACGGCCCAGGGAAAGCAATGAGCAGTTCTTC
-	TRBV30	-	TRBJ1-1	CAWSAPSQVEAFF	TGTGCCTGGAGTGCCCCAAGTCAGGTTGAAGCTTTCTTT
-	TRBV4-1	-	TRBJ2-2	CASSQDRGGTGELFF	TGCGCCAGCAGCCAAGATCGAGGAGGAACCGGGGAGCTGTTTTTT
TRBD2	TRBV15	-	TRBJ2-3	CATSRPGVAGGRTDTQYF	TGTGCCACCAGCAGGCCGGGGGTAGCGGGGGGGCGCACAGATACGCAGTATTTT
TRBD1	TRBV7-9	-	TRBJ1-2	CASNPAPDRRVYGYTF	TGTGCCAGCAACCCAGCCCCGGACAGGCGAGTCTATGGCTACACCTTC
TRBD1	TRBV5-4	-	TRBJ1-1	CASSLFDRVNTEAFF	TGTGCCAGCAGCTTGTTTGACAGGGTAAACACTGAAGCTTTCTTT
TRBD1	TRBV4-1	-	TRBJ2-2	CASSQSQGATTGELFF	TGCGCCAGCAGCCAGAGTCAGGGGGCTACGACCGGGGAGCTGTTTTTT
TRBD1	TRBV28	few	TRBJ1-2	CASSPSTGYYGYTF	TGTGCCAGCAGTCCTTCGACAGGGTACTATGGCTACACCTTC
-	TRBV4-2	-	TRBJ2-7	CASSRLLPGLRSYEQYF	TGTGCCAGCAGCCGCCTCCTTCCGGGACTGAGGTCCTACGAGCAGTACTTC
-	TRBV5-1	-	TRBJ2-7	CASSLDGAPSYEQYF	TGCGCCAGCAGCTTGGATGGGGCCCCCTCCTACGAGCAGTACTTC
TRBD1	TRBV27	-	TRBJ1-1	CASSPSWDRVGFEENTEAFF	TGTGCCAGCAGTCCTAGTTGGGACAGGGTGGGTTTTGAAGAGAACACTGAAGCTTTCTTT
TRBD2	TRBV7-9	-	TRBJ2-7	CASSWGLAGDEQYF	TGTGCCAGCAGCTGGGGACTAGCGGGAGATGAGCAGTACTTC
-	TRBV6-4	-	TRBJ2-2	CASSVSGYNGPGELFF	TGTGCCAGCAGTGTGTCGGGATACAATGGGCCCGGGGAGCTGTTTTTT
TRBD2	TRBV6-1	-	TRBJ2-2	CASSPGGSGELFF	TGTGCCAGCAGTCCGGGGGGGAGCGGGGAGCTGTTTTTT
TRBD1	TRBV30	-	TRBJ2-7	CASADRGRGYEQYF	TGTGCCTCGGCAGACAGGGGGCGAGGATACGAGCAGTACTTC
TRBD1	TRBV28	-	TRBJ1-1	CASSLDAGQKAFF	TGTGCCAGCAGTTTAGACGCGGGACAGAAAGCTTTCTTT
-	TRBV30	few	TRBJ2-2	CAWNDRIPGELFF	TGTGCCTGGAATGACAGGATCCCCGGGGAGCTGTTTTTT
-	TRBV28	-	TRBJ2-5	CASSLLRETQYF	TGTGCCAGCAGCCTCCTCCGGGAGACCCAGTACTTC
-	TRBV7-9	-	TRBJ1-1	CASSWTGGTEAFF	TGTGCCAGCAGCTGGACGGGGGGTACTGAAGCTTTCTTT
TRBD1	TRBV4-1	-	TRBJ1-2	CASSQDRGQGRELGGYTF	TGCGCCAGCAGCCAAGATAGGGGACAGGGGCGCGAATTGGGTGGCTACACCTTC
TRBD1	TRBV19	-	TRBJ1-1	CASNEDREVSTEAFF	TGTGCCAGTAACGAGGACAGGGAAGTTAGCACTGAAGCTTTCTTT
-	TRBV6-6	-	TRBJ2-7	CASSYYRGAGEQYF	TGTGCCAGCAGTTACTATCGGGGGGCGGGTGAGCAGTACTTC
-	TRBV6-1	-	TRBJ1-5	CASSPWRTAEQPQHF	TGTGCCAGCAGTCCGTGGAGGACTGCGGAACAGCCCCAGCATTTT
TRBD2	TRBV27	-	TRBJ2-1	CASRLAGGTNEQFF	TGTGCCAGCAGACTAGCGGGAGGGACCAATGAGCAGTTCTTC
-	TRBV14	-	TRBJ1-2	CASSGPGRNYGYTF	TGTGCCAGCAGTGGACCGGGGAGAAACTATGGCTACACCTTC